The 15 T cell receptor beta chains below all came from one sample that was sequenced in a study of cytomegalovirus exposure and HLA in healthy donors. In the PCR, 60 Vbeta and 13 Jbeta primers were used. The assay was immunoSEQ multiplex PCR, and TCRdb's table has in-frame clones only and misses some. Of about 180,000 clones in the sample, 84% were seen once. Sequencing was performed on PBMCs. These receptors were taken from a girl aged 2 to 9 in good health and CMV-seropositive.

V is TRBV15 and J is TRBJ1-3; no reliable D call. Germline CDR1 LNHNV, CDR2 YYDKDF (reference sequence). V was shortened by 1 base and J by 4 bases, with 8 bases between the two germline ends. CDR3 size: 14 residues. CDR3 in amino acids: CATSRVGPGNTIYF. CDR3 DNA: TGTGCCACCAGCAGAGTTGGCCCGGGAAACACCATATATTTT.

The chain carries TRBV6-5 and TRBJ2-7; possible D gene TRBD1, 5 bases. V lost 0 bases, J lost 6 bases, and 15 bases lay in between. Germline V lookup: CDR1 MNHEY, CDR2 SVGAGI. The CDR3 has 15 residues. The CDR3 DNA sequence: TGTGCCAGCAGTTACTCCAGACCGTCTACAGGCGAGCAGTACTTC. It yields the protein CASSYSRPSTGEQYF.

This chain connects TRBV4-1 to TRBJ1-1, with 7 positions matching TRBD1. V shed 1 base and J 1 base; nucleotides not matched to a gene: 3. Germline V CDR1 and CDR2: MGHRA, YSYEKL. This CDR3 is 15 amino acids long. The CDR3 spells CASSQGQGPNTEAFF. CDR3 nucleotide sequence: TGCGCCAGCAGCCAAGGACAGGGACCGAACACTGAAGCTTTCTTT.

The DNA for the CDR3 is TGTGCCAGCAAACTAGCGGAGCGTTGGACCCAGTACTTC. Amino acids: CASKLAERWTQYF. V and J are TRBV2 and TRBJ2-5, with 8 bases aligning to TRBD2. Unmatched junction bases numbered 8, after V lost 7 bases and J lost 7 bases. Germline values: CDR1 SNHLY, CDR2 FYNNEI. CDR3 size: 13 residues.

The chain recombines TRBV15 with TRBJ2-7; 7 bases map to TRBD1. Trimming at V came to 1 base and at J to 1 base, leaving 4 bases not matched to a gene. Germline V gene lookup returns CDR1 LNHNV and CDR2 YYDKDF (reference sequence). This CDR3 is built from 15 residues. The CDR3 DNA reads as TGTGCCACCAGCAGAGTAACAGGGGCGTCCTACGAGCAGTACTTC. The encoded protein is CATSRVTGASYEQYF.

V is TRBV19 and J is TRBJ1-2; 9 bases match TRBD1. This CDR3 has 14 amino acids. V lost 5 bases to trimming and J lost 5 bases; unmatched junction nucleotides: 6. CDR1 is LNHDA and CDR2 is SQIVND in the germline V gene (reference sequence). This chain's CDR3 is CASSPWTGEYGYTF. As DNA, the CDR3 is TGTGCCAGTAGTCCATGGACAGGGGAATATGGCTACACCTTC. The variable domain in full, completed from reference TRBV19 and TRBJ1-2, reads DGGITQSPKYLFRKEGQNVTLSCEQNLNHDAMYWYRQDPGQGLRLIYYSQIVNDFQKGDIAEGYSVSREKKESFPLTVTSAQKNPTAFYLCASSPWTGEYGYTFGSGTRLTVV.

The chain employs TRBV11-2 and TRBJ1-5, with D possibly being TRBD1 (6 bases). The germline V gene has CDR1 SGHAT and CDR2 FQNNGV. This CDR3 contains 17 residues. V lost 1 base and J lost 1, with 14 bases in between. CDR3 sequence: CASSLGGGGASNQPQHF. For the CDR3, the DNA is TGTGCCAGCAGCTTAGGCGGCGGGGGCGCGAGCAATCAGCCCCAGCATTTT.

This sequence joins TRBV18 and TRBJ2-7; weak D call: TRBD1 (6 bases). The CDR3 spans 13 residues. Per the germline V gene, CDR1 is KGHSH and CDR2 is LQKENI. The V gene lost 1 base and the J gene lost 5 bases, with 9 bases spanning the gap. DNA of the CDR3: TGTGCCAGCTCACCACTACAGGGTGACGAGCAGTACTTC. Translating it yields CASSPLQGDEQYF. The variable domain in full, completed from reference TRBV18 and TRBJ2-7, reads NAGVMQNPRHLVRRRGQEARLRCSPMKGHSHVYWYRQLPEEGLKFMVYLQKENIIDESGMPKERFSAEFPKEGPSILRIQQVVRGDSAAYFCASSPLQGDEQYFGPGTRLTVT.

The chain has TRBV6-5 and TRBJ2-1; maybe TRBD1 (6 bases). CDR3 length equals 15 residues. Germline CDR1 is MNHEY and CDR2 is SVGAGI. V gave up 5 bases and J gave up 5 bases, with 16 bases separating them. The CDR3 reads CASSGWGRYDNEQFF. The CDR3 nucleotides are TGTGCCAGCAGTGGCTGGGGGCGATATGACAATGAGCAGTTCTTC.

This clone was observed a handful of times. The CDR3 region is CASSSNRPNQPQHF. DNA for the CDR3: TGTGCCAGCAGTTCGAACAGACCCAATCAGCCCCAGCATTTT. This chain connects TRBV27 to TRBJ1-5; D gene unclear. The CDR3 contains 14 residues. The V gene lost 4 bases and the J gene lost 3 bases, with 10 bases spanning the gap. Germline V lookup: CDR1 MNHEY, CDR2 SMNVEV (reference sequence).

As concerns this clone: The sample holds other DNA sequences that translate to the same CDR3. The genes are TRBV5-1 and TRBJ2-1; 16 nucleotides align to TRBD2. The germline V gene encodes CDR1 SGHRS and CDR2 YFSETQ. The CDR3 has 18 residues. With 4 bases clipped from V and 0 bases from J, the junction kept 4 bases outside the gene matches. The chain's CDR3 is CASSPGLAGGGSYNEQFF. The CDR3 DNA follows: TGCGCCAGCAGCCCGGGACTAGCGGGAGGGGGCTCCTACAATGAGCAGTTCTTC.

The chain has TRBV6-5 and TRBJ1-1, with D possibly matching TRBD1 (6 bases). Germline values: CDR1 MNHEY, CDR2 SVGAGI. The CDR3 length is 14 residues. With 6 bases removed from V and 1 base from J, the gap between germline ends came to 12 bases. The CDR3 spells CASRRQVQNTEAFF. The CDR3 DNA reads TGTGCCAGCAGACGACAGGTACAGAACACTGAAGCTTTCTTT.

The rearrangement joins TRBV27 to TRBJ1-1, with D possibly matching TRBD1 (6 bases). Deletions cut 2 bases from V and 4 bases from J, with 14 bases between. CDR3 length: 15 residues. The germline CDR1 and CDR2 sequences are MNHEY and SMNVEV (reference sequence). The CDR3 DNA reads TGTGCCAGCAGTTTAAGGGGGGGTGGGTTCACTGAAGCTTTCTTT. It specifies CASSLRGGGFTEAFF.

The gene calls are TRBV7-2 and TRBJ2-7; TRBD2 aligns across 8 bases. J was trimmed by 2 bases and V by 6 bases; bases with no gene match: 3. The CDR3 has 13 residues. Germline values: CDR1 SGHTA, CDR2 FQGNSA. The CDR3 loop reads CASRRAGAYEQYF. In nucleotides, the CDR3 is TGTGCCAGCAGAAGAGCGGGGGCCTACGAGCAGTACTTC.

J is TRBJ2-1 and V is TRBV19, with TRBD2 matching 11 bases. V was pared by 2 bases and J by 4 bases, with 4 bases of the junction left unmatched. The CDR3 consists of 16 residues. The germline gives CDR1 LNHDA, CDR2 SQIVND (reference sequence). The CDR3 region has the DNA TGTGCCAGTAGTATATCGGCTAGCGGGAGGTACAATGAGCAGTTCTTC. Protein sequence: CASSISASGRYNEQFF.